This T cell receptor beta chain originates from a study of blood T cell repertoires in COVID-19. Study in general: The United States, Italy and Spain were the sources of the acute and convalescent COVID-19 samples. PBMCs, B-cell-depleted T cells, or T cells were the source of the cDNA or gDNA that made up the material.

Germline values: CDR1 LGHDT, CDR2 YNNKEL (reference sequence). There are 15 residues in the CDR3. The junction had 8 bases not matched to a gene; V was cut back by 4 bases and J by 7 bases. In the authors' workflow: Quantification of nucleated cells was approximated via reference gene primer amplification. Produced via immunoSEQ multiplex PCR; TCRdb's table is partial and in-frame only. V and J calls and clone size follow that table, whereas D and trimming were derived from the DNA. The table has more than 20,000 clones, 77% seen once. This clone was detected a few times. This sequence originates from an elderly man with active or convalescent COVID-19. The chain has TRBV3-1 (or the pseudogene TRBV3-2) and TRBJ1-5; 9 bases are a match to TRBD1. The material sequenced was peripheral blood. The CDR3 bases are TGTGCCAGCAGCCCACTTGGACAGGGGACCCAGCCCCAGCATTTT. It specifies CASSPLGQGTQPQHF.